This record looks at one T cell receptor (beta chain) sequence and its context. Its antigen is still unknown. No clone much larger than this one lies a single base away; base qualities are absent. This sample was taken from a study of chronic HIV infection and antiretroviral therapy (dated by TCRdb to the mid-2010s). Library construction relied on 5' RACE. Reads for this sample came from an Illumina MiSeq. TCRdb cleaned the public reads at Q25 with fastp, built clones with MiXCR and kept in-frame beta chains. Every entry covers one CDR3 protein and lists the most common genes and DNA from its rows. The sample records 40,000 to 50,000 distinct CDR3 sequences, about a fifth of which are singletons. The ten largest clones add up to 2.8% of the sample. V drops 4 bases and J drops 5 bases, leaving 11 bases in between. For CDR1 and CDR2, the germline V gene lists MGHRA and YSYEKL. From the cysteine through the phenylalanine, the CDR3 covers 13 amino acids. Here the CDR3 DNA is all that survives: 39 bases in frame from base 1.

The rearranged chain carries TRBV4-1 and TRBJ2-5, with TRBD2 as a weak D call on 6 bases. The source is an adult who had HIV and had not received antiretroviral therapy, or was an uninfected healthy control (not recorded which). The sequencing input was peripheral blood. The CDR3 region reads CASSRLGQETQYF. The base sequence is TGCGCCAGCAGCCGACTAGGTCAGGAGACCCAGTACTTC.